This T cell receptor beta chain was sequenced in a study of cytotoxic CD8 clonotypes in ibrutinib-treated CLL. Study summary: Samples showed on average about 250,000 productive templates and 90,000 or so productive rearrangements. Study findings and constraints: The study found public clonotypes uncommon, contracting or stable on treatment. Investigators sampled sustained-remission and progressing patients at differing times. Clonality went up at ibrutinib response and then declined back toward baseline at progression.

Comments on this clone: The antigen remains unidentified.

Sequencing used immunoSEQ multiplex PCR; TCRdb keeps in-frame clones, though not all of them. The sample lists about 92,000 clones, around 77% occurring once. CDR1 is SGHTA, CDR2 FQGTGA, per germline. The CDR3 consists of 13 residues. Trimming cost V 4 bases and J 8 bases, with 14 bases left between them. This receptor was identified in a human donor with chronic lymphocytic leukemia. The source was PBMCs, collected after 24 months of ibrutinib treatment. The chain joins TRBV7-3 to TRBJ1-2; no firm D call. As DNA, the CDR3 is TGTGCCAGCAGCTCCTCGGCCGGATGGGGCTACACCTTC. Translated, it gives CASSSSAGWGYTF.